This entry lists 10 T cell receptor beta chains sequenced from one sample in a study of blood T cell repertoires in COVID-19. Produced via immunoSEQ multiplex PCR; TCRdb's table is partial and in-frame only. Of 250,000 to 350,000 clones listed, roughly 87% are singletons. Source material: peripheral blood. All receptors come from a man between 18 and 35 years old with active or convalescent COVID-19.

This chain joins TRBV6-5 and TRBJ2-5, with D possibly matching TRBD2 (7 bases). Germline V gene data show CDR1 as MNHEY and CDR2 as SVGAGI. The CDR3 loop spans 14 amino acids. Trimming took 2 bases from V and 3 from J, leaving 10 bases between them. CDR3 sequence reads: CASSYGGAEETQYF. The CDR3 nucleotides read TGTGCCAGCAGTTACGGGGGGGCGGAAGAGACCCAGTACTTC.

This clone was seen once. V usage is TRBV6-5 and J usage is TRBJ1-2; no clear D gene. V lost 2 bases and J lost 4, with 11 bases in between. The CDR3 length is 14 residues. Germline CDR1 MNHEY, CDR2 SVGAGI. DNA of the CDR3: TGTGCCAGCAGTTACCAGGCAGTCGGCTATGGCTACACCTTC. Translating gives CASSYQAVGYGYTF.

This clone was detected only once. The chain combines TRBV3-1 (or the pseudogene TRBV3-2) with TRBJ2-7; TRBD2 matches at 9 bases. This CDR3 has 16 amino acids. The junction had 8 bases not matched to a gene; V was cut back by 4 bases and J by 1 base. From germline, CDR1 is LGHDT and CDR2 YNNKEL (reference sequence). The DNA for the CDR3 is TGTGCCAGCAGCCTCGCCGCGACTAGCGGATCCTACGAGCAGTACTTC. Its translation: CASSLAATSGSYEQYF.

This clone was picked up one time. Other DNA sequences in this specimen translate into the identical CDR3. The chain links TRBV7-2 to TRBJ1-4; weak D call: TRBD1 (5 bases). The CDR3 consists of 12 residues. Germline CDR1 and CDR2: SGHTA and FQGNSA. V lost 1 base and J lost 8, with 5 bases in between. In DNA, the CDR3 is TGTGCCAGCAGCTTAGACAGGGAAAAACTGTTTTTT. As protein: CASSLDREKLFF.

V usage is TRBV28 and J usage is TRBJ1-5, with D hard to call. The length of the CDR3 is 19 residues. Germline CDR1 is MDHEN and CDR2 is SYDVKM. Trimming removed 1 base from V and 4 bases from J, with 23 bases in between. The CDR3 region is CASSLSPPIIRERNQPQHF. DNA of the CDR3: TGTGCCAGCAGTTTATCCCCCCCGATTATCCGGGAGAGAAATCAGCCCCAGCATTTT.

J is TRBJ2-3 and V is TRBV5-4, with D possibly being TRBD1 (7 bases). From germline, CDR1 is SGHNT and CDR2 YYREEE (reference sequence). The CDR3 runs 16 residues. The V end lost 2 bases, the J end lost 3 bases, and 16 bases lay between the germline ends. Written as DNA, the CDR3 is TGTGCCAGCAGCTTCCGCAGGGGGGAGGTTACAGATACGCAGTATTTT. It codes for CASSFRRGEVTDTQYF. The full variable domain, in which reference TRBV5-4 and TRBJ2-3 provide the parts outside the CDR3, is ETGVTQSPTHLIKTRGQQVTLRCSSQSGHNTVSWYQQALGQGPQFIFQYYREEENGRGNFPPRFSGLQFPNYSSELNVNALELDDSALYLCASSFRRGEVTDTQYFGPGTRLTVL.

This clone has only a few counts. V usage is TRBV20-1 and J usage is TRBJ1-2; possibly TRBD1 for D (5 bases). Germline loops: CDR1 DFQATT, CDR2 SNEGSKA (reference sequence). The CDR3 length is 14 residues. V gave up 3 bases and J gave up 3 bases, with 14 bases separating them. The CDR3 is CSASGQGVYYGYTF. CDR3 coding DNA: TGCAGTGCTAGTGGGCAGGGCGTTTACTATGGCTACACCTTC.

The gene calls are TRBV2 and TRBJ2-1, with D maybe TRBD2 (6 bases). Germline assignment: CDR1 SNHLY and CDR2 FYNNEI. V lost 9 bases and J lost 2, with 14 bases in between. The CDR3 contains 14 residues. The CDR3 DNA reads as TGTGCCAGGGGACTGAAACTAGCCTACAATGAGCAGTTCTTC. This translates into CARGLKLAYNEQFF.

V and J are TRBV12-3 or TRBV12-4 and TRBJ1-2; 8 nucleotides agree with TRBD1. The V segment lost 4 bases and the J segment 8 bases; nucleotides outside the gene matches: 3. There are 12 residues in the CDR3. CDR3: CASSWTGQGYTF. In DNA form, the CDR3 reads TGTGCCAGCAGTTGGACAGGGCAGGGCTACACCTTC.

This clone occurred a few times. The rearrangement uses TRBV6-5 and TRBJ1-2; D is unresolved. The length of the CDR3 is 14 residues. Germline V lookup: CDR1 MNHEY, CDR2 SVGAGI. V was shortened by 0 bases and J by 8 bases, with 13 bases between the two germline ends. CDR3 DNA: TGTGCCAGCAGTTACTCGGTGCAGGTAGACGGCTACACCTTC. Translated: CASSYSVQVDGYTF.